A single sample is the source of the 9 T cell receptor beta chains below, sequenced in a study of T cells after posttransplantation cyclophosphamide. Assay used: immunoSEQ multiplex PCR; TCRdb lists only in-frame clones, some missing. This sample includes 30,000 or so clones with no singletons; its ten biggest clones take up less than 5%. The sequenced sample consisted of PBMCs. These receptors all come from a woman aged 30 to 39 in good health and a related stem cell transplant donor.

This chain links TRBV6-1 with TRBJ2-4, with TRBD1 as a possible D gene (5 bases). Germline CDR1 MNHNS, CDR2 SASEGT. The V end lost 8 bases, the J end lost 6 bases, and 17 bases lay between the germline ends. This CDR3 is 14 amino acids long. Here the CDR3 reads CASGQGIPGNIQYF. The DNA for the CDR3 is TGTGCCAGCGGGCAGGGAATACCCGGAAACATTCAGTACTTC.

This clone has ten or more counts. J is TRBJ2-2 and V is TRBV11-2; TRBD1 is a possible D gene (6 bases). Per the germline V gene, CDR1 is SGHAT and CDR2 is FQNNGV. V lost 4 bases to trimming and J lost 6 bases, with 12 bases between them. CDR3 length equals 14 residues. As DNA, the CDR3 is TGTGCCAGCAGCTCTTTTGGACAGTCCGGGGAGCTGTTTTTT. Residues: CASSSFGQSGELFF.

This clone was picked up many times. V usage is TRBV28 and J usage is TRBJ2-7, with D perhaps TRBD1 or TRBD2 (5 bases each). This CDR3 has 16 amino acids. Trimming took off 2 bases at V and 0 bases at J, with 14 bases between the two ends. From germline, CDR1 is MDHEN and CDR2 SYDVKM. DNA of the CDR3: TGTGCCAGCAGTTTACCCCTGGCAGGGAGCTCCTACGAGCAGTACTTC. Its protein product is CASSLPLAGSSYEQYF. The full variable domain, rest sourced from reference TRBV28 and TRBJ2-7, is DVKVTQSSRYLVKRTGEKVFLECVQDMDHENMFWYRQDPGLGLRLIYFSYDVKMKEKGDIPEGYSVSREKKERFSLILESASTNQTSMYLCASSLPLAGSSYEQYFGPGTRLTVT.

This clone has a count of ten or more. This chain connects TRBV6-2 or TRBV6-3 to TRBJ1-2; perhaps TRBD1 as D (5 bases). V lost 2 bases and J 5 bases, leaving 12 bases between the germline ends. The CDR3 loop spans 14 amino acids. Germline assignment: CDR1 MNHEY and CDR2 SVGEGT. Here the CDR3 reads CASSYSGTEYGYTF. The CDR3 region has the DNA TGTGCCAGCAGTTACAGCGGGACGGAATATGGCTACACCTTC.

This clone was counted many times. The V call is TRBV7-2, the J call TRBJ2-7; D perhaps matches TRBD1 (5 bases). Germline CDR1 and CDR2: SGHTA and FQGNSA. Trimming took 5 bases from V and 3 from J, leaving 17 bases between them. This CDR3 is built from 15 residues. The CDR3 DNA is TGTGCCAGCAGCGCGGCAGGGCTGATAGACTACGAGCAGTACTTC. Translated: CASSAAGLIDYEQYF.

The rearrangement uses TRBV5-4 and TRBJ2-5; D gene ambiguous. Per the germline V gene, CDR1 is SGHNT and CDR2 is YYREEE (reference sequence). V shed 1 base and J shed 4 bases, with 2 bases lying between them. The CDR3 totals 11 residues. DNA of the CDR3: TGTGCCAGCAGCTTGCTAGAGACCCAGTACTTC. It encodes CASSLLETQYF.

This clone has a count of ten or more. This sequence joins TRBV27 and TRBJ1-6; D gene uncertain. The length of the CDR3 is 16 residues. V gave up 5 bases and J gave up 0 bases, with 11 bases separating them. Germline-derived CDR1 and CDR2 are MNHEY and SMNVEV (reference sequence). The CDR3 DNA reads TGTGCCAGCAGTCCCCGCTATGGCTCCTATAATTCACCCCTCCACTTT. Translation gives CASSPRYGSYNSPLHF.

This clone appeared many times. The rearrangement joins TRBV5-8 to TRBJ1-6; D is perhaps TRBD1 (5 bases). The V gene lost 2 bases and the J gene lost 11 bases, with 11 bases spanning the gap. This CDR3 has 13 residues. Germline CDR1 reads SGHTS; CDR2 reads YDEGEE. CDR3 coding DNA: TGTGCCAGCAGCTTCCGACAGAACGCACCCCTCCACTTT. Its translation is CASSFRQNAPLHF.

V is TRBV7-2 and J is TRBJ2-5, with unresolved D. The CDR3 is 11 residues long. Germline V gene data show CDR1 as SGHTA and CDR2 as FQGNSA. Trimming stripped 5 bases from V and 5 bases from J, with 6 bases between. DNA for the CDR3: TGTGCCAGCAGCCGCCGGGAGACCCAGTACTTC. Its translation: CASSRRETQYF.